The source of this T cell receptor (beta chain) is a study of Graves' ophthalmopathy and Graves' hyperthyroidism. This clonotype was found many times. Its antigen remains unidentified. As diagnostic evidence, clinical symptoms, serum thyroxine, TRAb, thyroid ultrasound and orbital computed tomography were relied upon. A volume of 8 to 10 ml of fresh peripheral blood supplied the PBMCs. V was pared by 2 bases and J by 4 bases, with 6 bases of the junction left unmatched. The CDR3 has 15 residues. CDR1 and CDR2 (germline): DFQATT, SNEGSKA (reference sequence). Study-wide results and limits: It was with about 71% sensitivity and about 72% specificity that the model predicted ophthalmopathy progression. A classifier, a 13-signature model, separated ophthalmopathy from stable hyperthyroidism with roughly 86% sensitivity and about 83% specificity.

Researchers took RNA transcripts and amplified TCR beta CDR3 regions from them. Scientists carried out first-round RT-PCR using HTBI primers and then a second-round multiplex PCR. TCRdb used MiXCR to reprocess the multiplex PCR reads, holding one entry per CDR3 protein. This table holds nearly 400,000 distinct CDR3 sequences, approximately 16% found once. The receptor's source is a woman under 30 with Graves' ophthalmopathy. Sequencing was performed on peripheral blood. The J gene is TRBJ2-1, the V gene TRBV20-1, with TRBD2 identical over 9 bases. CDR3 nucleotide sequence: TGCAGTGCTAGATCGGCTAGCGGGGCTTACAATGAGCAGTTCTTC. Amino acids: CSARSASGAYNEQFF.